This TCR beta chain was sequenced for a study of cytomegalovirus exposure and HLA in healthy donors. This CDR3 is 16 amino acids long. The germline V gene encodes CDR1 SNHLY and CDR2 FYNNEI. The V and J ends lost 6 bases and 4 bases, in that order; junction bases with no gene match: 9. This clone appeared a few times. The primer mix had 60 Vbeta and 13 Jbeta primers. The data were produced by immunoSEQ multiplex PCR, yet TCRdb's version contains in-frame clones alone and is incomplete. The table lists about 130,000 clones, 65% to 70% of them singletons. Sequenced sample: PBMCs. The sequence was obtained from a human donor in good health. The rearrangement links TRBV2 to TRBJ2-2; TRBD2 matches at 9 bases. DNA for the CDR3: TGTGCCAGCAGCCAAGAGGCTAGCGGGGTCACCGGGGAGCTGTTTTTT. The encoded protein is CASSQEASGVTGELFF.